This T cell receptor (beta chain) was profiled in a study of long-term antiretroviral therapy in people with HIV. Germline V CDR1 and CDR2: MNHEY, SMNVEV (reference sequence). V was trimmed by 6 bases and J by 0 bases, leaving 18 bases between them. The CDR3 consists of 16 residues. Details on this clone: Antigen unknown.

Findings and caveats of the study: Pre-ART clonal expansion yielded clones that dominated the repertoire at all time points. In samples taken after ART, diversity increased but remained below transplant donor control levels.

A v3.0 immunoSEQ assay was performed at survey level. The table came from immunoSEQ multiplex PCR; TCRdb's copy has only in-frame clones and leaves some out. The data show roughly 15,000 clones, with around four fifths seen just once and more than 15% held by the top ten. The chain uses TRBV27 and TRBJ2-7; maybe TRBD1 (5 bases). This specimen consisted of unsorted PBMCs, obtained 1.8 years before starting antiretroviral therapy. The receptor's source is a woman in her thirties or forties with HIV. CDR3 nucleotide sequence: TGTGCCAGCAGCCCCTTGACAGTCCAGAGCTCCTACGAGCAGTACTTC. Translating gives CASSPLTVQSSYEQYF.